This T cell receptor beta chain was captured by sequencing in a study of blood T cell repertoires in COVID-19. This clone was counted only a few times. Clinical history as reported by participants underpinned cohort assignment. CDR1 is KGHSH and CDR2 is LQKENI in the germline V gene. V was cut by 2 bases and J by 3 bases, with 13 bases left in between. The CDR3 length is 15 residues. Assay used: immunoSEQ multiplex PCR; TCRdb lists only in-frame clones, some missing. This sample has fewer than 300,000 clones, with 80% to 85% found just once. The chain joins TRBV18 to TRBJ1-2, with D hard to call. The sequencing sample was made of PBMCs or T cells enriched from blood (not recorded which). This clonotype was obtained from a man aged 40-55 years who had been exposed to COVID-19. CDR3: CASSPGNRVHYGYTF. As DNA, the CDR3 is TGTGCCAGCTCACCAGGAAACAGAGTCCACTATGGCTACACCTTC.